The entry below gives a single T cell receptor beta chain sequence along with its context. The sample is drawn from a study of graft-versus-host responses after intestinal transplantation. V dropped 5 bases and J dropped 0; count of bases not matched to a gene: 7. CDR1 is SGHRS, CDR2 YFSETQ, per germline. The CDR3 loop spans 15 amino acids. Profiled with immunoSEQ multiplex PCR; TCRdb holds only in-frame clones, not every one. The sample carries some 14,000 clones, 35% recorded once. CFSE-labeled responder cells (200,000) were plated with 200,000 irradiated, violet-dye-labeled stimulator cells. The source is a human patient who received an intestinal transplant. The sequencing used alloreactive CD8+ T cells from a mixed lymphocyte reaction culture, collected before intestinal transplant. The subset here: CFSE-low proliferating T cells sorted from approximately six-day pre-transplant mixed lymphocyte reaction (GvH or HvG direction). The chain links TRBV5-1 to TRBJ1-1; TRBD1 matches at 7 bases. The DNA of the CDR3 is TGCGCCAGCAGTTATTGGGACAGCATGAACACTGAAGCTTTCTTT. Translation: CASSYWDSMNTEAFF.